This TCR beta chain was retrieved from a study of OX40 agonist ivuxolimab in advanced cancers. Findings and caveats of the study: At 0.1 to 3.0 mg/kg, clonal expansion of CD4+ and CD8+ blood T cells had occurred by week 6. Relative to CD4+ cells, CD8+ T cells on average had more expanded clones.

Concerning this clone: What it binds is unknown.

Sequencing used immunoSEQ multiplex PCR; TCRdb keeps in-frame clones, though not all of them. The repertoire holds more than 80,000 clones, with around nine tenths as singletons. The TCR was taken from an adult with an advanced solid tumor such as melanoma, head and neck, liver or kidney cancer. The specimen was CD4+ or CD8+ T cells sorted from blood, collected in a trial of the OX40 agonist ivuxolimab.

The CDR3 DNA reads as TGTGCCAGCAGTGAACATGGACCCTACAATGAGCAGTTCTTC. This translates into CASSEHGPYNEQFF. The rearrangement joins TRBV6-4 to TRBJ2-1, with D uncertain. The germline gives CDR1 MRHNA, CDR2 SNTAGT. The CDR3 consists of 14 residues. V dropped 3 bases and J dropped 2 bases, with 8 bases sitting between them.